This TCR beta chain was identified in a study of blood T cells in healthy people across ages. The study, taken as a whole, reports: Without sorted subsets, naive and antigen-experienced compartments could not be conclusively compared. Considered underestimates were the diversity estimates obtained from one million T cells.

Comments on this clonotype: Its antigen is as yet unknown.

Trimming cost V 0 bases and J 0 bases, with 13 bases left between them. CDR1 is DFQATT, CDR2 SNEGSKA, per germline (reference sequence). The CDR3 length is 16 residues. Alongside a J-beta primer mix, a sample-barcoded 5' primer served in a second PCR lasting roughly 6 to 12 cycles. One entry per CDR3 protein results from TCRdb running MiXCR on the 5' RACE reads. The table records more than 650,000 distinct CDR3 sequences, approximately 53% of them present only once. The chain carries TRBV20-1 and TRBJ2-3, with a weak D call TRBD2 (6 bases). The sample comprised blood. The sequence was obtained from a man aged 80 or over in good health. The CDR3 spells CSARDRRGWSTDTQYF. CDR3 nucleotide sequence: TGCAGTGCTAGAGATCGGAGGGGATGGAGCACAGATACGCAGTATTTT.